The T cell receptor beta chain described here comes from a study of cytomegalovirus exposure and HLA in healthy donors. Unrecorded immune exposure was likely among donors, who were nominally healthy when sampled. The V gene end was trimmed by 10 bases and the J gene end by 4 bases; junction bases not matched to a gene: 10. The germline V gene encodes CDR1 SGHDN and CDR2 FVKESK. CDR3 size: 15 residues. As to this clone: Its antigen remains unknown.

Both 60 Vbeta primers and 13 Jbeta primers went into the PCR. Sequencing was performed with immunoSEQ multiplex PCR; in TCRdb, only in-frame clones are kept and a portion is missing. The sample has approximately 160,000 clones; around four fifths are singletons. Study outcomes and limitations: Association of a missense DCLRE1C variant with TCR beta V- and J-gene trimming was reported in a later analysis. Confirmation was obtained in vitro that a few CMV-associated chains are specific for CMV antigens. One cluster of highly shared sequence variants probably arose as a sequencing artifact.

The sequence was obtained from a woman under 40 in good health and CMV-seropositive. The sequenced sample consisted of PBMCs. This rearrangement joins TRBV14 to TRBJ2-1; 10 bases match TRBD1. In DNA form, the CDR3 reads TGTGCCACAGCCTCGGGACAGGGGTTTTACAATGAGCAGTTCTTC. Its translation: CATASGQGFYNEQFF.